A single sample is the source of the 29 T cell receptor beta chains below, sequenced in a study of spatial heterogeneity in lung cancer. One entry per CDR3 protein, called by TCRdb with MiXCR from the 5' RACE reads. Here the sample spans some 6,900 distinct CDR3 sequences, about 3.9% being singletons. Noted time point: sample taken at primary tumor resection. The study sequenced unsorted whole RNA from tumor, nontumor lung or frozen PBMC. The source was normal lung tissue next to the tumor, collected at surgery. Source of these receptors: a female donor with early-stage non-small cell lung cancer.

This clonotype was seen ten or more times. This rearrangement joins TRBV12-3 or TRBV12-4 to TRBJ2-7; TRBD2 matches at 7 bases. CDR3 length: 13 residues. J lost 5 bases, V lost 8 bases, and 9 bases had no gene match. CDR3 nucleotides: TGTGCCAGCGGGAGGGGATTCGAAAACGAGCAGTACTTC. It yields the protein CASGRGFENEQYF.

This chain uses TRBV7-6 with TRBJ2-7; D ambiguous. V was trimmed by 4 bases and J by 0 bases, leaving 4 bases between them. CDR3 length equals 12 residues. CDR1 SGHVS and CDR2 FNYEAQ come from the germline V gene. The CDR3 is CASSSSSYEQYF. CDR3 nucleotide sequence: TGTGCCAGCAGCTCGAGCTCCTACGAGCAGTACTTC. Combining the CDR3 with reference TRBV7-6 and TRBJ2-7 gives the whole variable domain GAGVSQSPRYKVTKRGQDVALRCDPISGHVSLYWYRQALGQGPEFLTYFNYEAQQDKSGLPNDRFSAERPEGSISTLTIQRTEQRDSAMYRCASSSSSYEQYFGPGTRLTVT.

Many counts were recorded for this clonotype. The V gene is TRBV5-4, the J gene TRBJ2-1; no clear D gene. The germline V gene has CDR1 SGHNT and CDR2 YYREEE (reference sequence). The V end lost 3 bases, the J end lost 7 bases, and 20 bases lay between the germline ends. The CDR3 runs 16 residues. CDR3 DNA sequence: TGTGCCAGCAGCTCGGCGGCCAAGCAGTCTTTGAATGAGCAGTTCTTC. It codes for CASSSAAKQSLNEQFF.

This clonotype occurred many times. J is TRBJ1-1 and V is TRBV12-3 or TRBV12-4; D uncertain. CDR3 length: 13 residues. Trimming left V 7 bases short and J 1 base short, with 10 bases between. Written as DNA, the CDR3 is TGTGCCAGCATCCCGTCTGGGAACACTGAAGCTTTCTTT. Its protein product is CASIPSGNTEAFF.

This clonotype was picked up many times. The V and J genes are TRBV5-6 and TRBJ2-3, with TRBD2 matching 10 bases. Trimming removed 3 bases from V and 2 bases from J; junction bases left unmatched: 3. This CDR3 has 15 amino acids. Germline CDR1 reads SGHDT; CDR2 reads YYEEEE. CDR3 sequence (DNA): TGTGCCAGCAGCTCTCTAGCGGGGGACACAGATACGCAGTATTTT. Protein sequence: CASSSLAGDTDTQYF.

There are many counts of this clonotype. The genes are TRBV12-3 or TRBV12-4 and TRBJ2-5; D is undetermined. V lost 10 bases, J lost 0 bases, and 12 bases lay in between. The CDR3 is 13 amino acids. The DNA of the CDR3 is TGTGCCACGCTCGGCCCCTACCAAGAGACCCAGTACTTC. This gives the protein CATLGPYQETQYF.

This clonotype is labeled as medium-sized. This chain joins TRBV28 and TRBJ1-1; D call uncertain. V dropped 4 bases and J dropped 0 bases, with 18 bases sitting between them. This CDR3 is built from 17 residues. Germline CDR1 and CDR2: MDHEN and SYDVKM. CDR3 protein: CASSSIGEGLLNTEAFF. The CDR3 DNA sequence: TGTGCCAGCAGTTCAATCGGGGAAGGATTACTGAACACTGAAGCTTTCTTT.

The table lists this clonotype with many counts. The rearrangement joins TRBV7-3 to TRBJ2-6, with D unclear. The V end lost 1 base, the J end lost 2 bases, and 3 bases lay between the germline ends. This CDR3 region has 14 residues. Germline CDR1 reads SGHTA; CDR2 reads FQGTGA. The CDR3 nucleotides are TGTGCCAGCAGCTTAATCCCTGGGGCCAACGTCCTGACTTTC. It translates to CASSLIPGANVLTF.

This clonotype was recorded many times. This rearrangement joins TRBV7-2 to TRBJ2-5; TRBD1 agrees at 7 bases. This CDR3 contains 15 residues. Germline values: CDR1 SGHTA, CDR2 FQGNSA. J lost 9 bases, V lost 4 bases, and 14 bases had no gene match. CDR3 in amino acids: CASSSAPGQQRAQYF. The CDR3 DNA follows: TGTGCCAGCAGCTCCGCTCCGGGACAGCAAAGGGCCCAGTACTTC.

This clonotype was observed many times. The chain carries TRBV20-1 and TRBJ2-1, with 8 bases identical to TRBD2. The CDR3 runs to 14 residues. The V and J ends lost 5 bases and 8 bases, in that order; junction bases with no gene match: 11. Germline loops: CDR1 DFQATT, CDR2 SNEGSKA (reference sequence). The CDR3 reads CSAHVSGTRDEQFF. CDR3 DNA: TGCAGTGCTCACGTATCGGGGACTAGGGATGAGCAGTTCTTC.

In this sample, this clonotype turned up many times. This chain links TRBV12-5 with TRBJ2-7, with D uncertain. The V end was cut by 1 base, the J end by 6 bases, with 7 bases between. The CDR3 runs to 12 residues. The germline V gene has CDR1 LGHNT and CDR2 FRNRAP. The chain's CDR3 is CASGLDVGEQYF. DNA for the CDR3: TGTGCTAGTGGTTTGGACGTGGGCGAGCAGTACTTC.

This clonotype was detected many times. One end of the junction is discordant with germline, which a read error may explain. The J gene is TRBJ2-5, the V gene TRBV7-7; D is undetermined. Germline values: CDR1 SSHAT, CDR2 FNYEAQ (reference sequence). This CDR3 has 13 amino acids. The CDR3 region has the DNA TGTGCTAGCAGCTTAGAACGGAAAGAGACCCAGTACTTC. Encoded protein: CASSLERKETQYF.

This sequence joins TRBV20-1 and TRBJ2-3, with 12 bases fitting TRBD2. CDR3 length: 14 amino acids. Germline V gene sequence: CDR1 DFQATT, CDR2 SNEGSKA (reference sequence). After removal of 5 bases from V and 10 bases from J, the junction contained 10 bases not matched to a gene. The DNA for the CDR3 is TGCAGTGCTCCTGGACTAGCGGGGACGGTGTCGCAGTATTTT. Translation gives CSAPGLAGTVSQYF.

This clonotype was counted many times. The rearrangement links TRBV7-2 to TRBJ1-5, with 8 bases fitting TRBD1. Trimming removed 6 bases from V and 6 bases from J; junction bases left unmatched: 10. The CDR3 is 15 residues long. The germline V gene has CDR1 SGHTA and CDR2 FQGNSA. The CDR3 DNA reads TGTGCCAGCAGATCCCAGGGGGCGCCGGGTCAGCCCCAGCATTTT. It is translated as CASRSQGAPGQPQHF.

By share of the sample, this clonotype is medium-sized. The rearrangement uses TRBV6-5 and TRBJ2-7, with D perhaps matching TRBD1 (6 bases). Deletions cut 1 base from V and 1 base from J, with 11 bases between. The CDR3 is made up of 15 amino acids. Looked up from germline, CDR1 is MNHEY and CDR2 is SVGAGI. The CDR3 sequence: CASSYFPTGSYEQYF. CDR3 nucleotide sequence: TGTGCCAGCAGTTACTTCCCGACAGGTTCCTACGAGCAGTACTTC.

This clonotype showed up many times. The rearrangement uses TRBV3-1 and TRBJ1-1; D not resolved. The CDR3 is 13 amino acids. Trimming stripped 5 bases from V and 8 bases from J, with 15 bases between. From germline, CDR1 is LGHDT and CDR2 YNNKEL (reference sequence). CDR3 sequence reads: CASSAASGREAFF. In nucleotides, the CDR3 is TGTGCCAGCAGCGCCGCGTCGGGTCGAGAAGCTTTCTTT.

This clonotype was observed at least ten times. This rearrangement joins TRBV28 to TRBJ2-1, with 10 bases identical to TRBD2. This CDR3 contains 18 residues. V lost 5 bases and J lost 0; bases outside the gene matches: 10. CDR1 and CDR2 (germline): MDHEN, SYDVKM. The chain's CDR3 is CASSTLAGGLPSYNEQFF. The CDR3 region has the DNA TGTGCCAGCAGTACGTTAGCGGGGGGCCTTCCCTCCTACAATGAGCAGTTCTTC.

This clonotype was recorded at least ten times. The chain is built from TRBV5-5 and TRBJ1-1; D gene uncertain. Trimming took 0 bases from V and 5 from J, leaving 11 bases between them. Germline V gives CDR1 SGHKS, CDR2 YYEKEE (reference sequence). The CDR3 has 14 amino acids. The DNA for the CDR3 is TGTGCCAGCAGCTTGGTAGGGTTTGCAACTGAAGCTTTCTTT. It specifies CASSLVGFATEAFF.

V and J are TRBV3-1 and TRBJ1-1; no definite D call. V was shortened by 4 bases and J by 3 bases, with 9 bases between the two germline ends. This CDR3 has 13 amino acids. Germline V gene sequence: CDR1 LGHDT, CDR2 YNNKEL (reference sequence). This CDR3 reads CASSPSTDTEAFF. CDR3 bases: TGTGCCAGCAGCCCATCGACGGACACTGAAGCTTTCTTT. The whole variable domain, remainder taken from reference TRBV3-1 and TRBJ1-1, is DTAVSQTPKYLVTQMGNDKSIKCEQNLGHDTMYWYKQDSKKFLKIMFSYNNKELIINETVPNRFSPKSPDKAHLNLHINSLELGDSAVYFCASSPSTDTEAFFGQGTRLTVV.

This clonotype was seen at least ten times. The CDR3 here is CATGQEVTDTQYF. CDR3 nucleotides: TGTGCCACCGGGCAGGAGGTCACAGATACGCAGTATTTT. The rearrangement uses TRBV24-1 and TRBJ2-3; TRBD2 is a possible D gene (5 bases). The germline V and J ends were trimmed by 9 bases and 2 bases, with 11 bases remaining between them. The CDR3 has 13 amino acids. CDR1 is KGHDR, CDR2 SFDVKD, per germline.

This clonotype is medium-sized in the sample. The chain combines TRBV20-1 with TRBJ2-3; D gene unclear. This CDR3 spans 12 amino acids. V was pared by 1 base and J by 3 bases, with 5 bases between. The germline V gene has CDR1 DFQATT and CDR2 SNEGSKA (reference sequence). The CDR3 nucleotides read TGCAGTGCTAGAGGATGGACAGATACGCAGTATTTT. Residues: CSARGWTDTQYF.

In its sample, this clonotype was seen many times. The chain uses TRBV28 and TRBJ2-1, with D maybe TRBD2 (5 bases). V lost 5 bases, J lost 8 bases, and 19 bases lay in between. Germline-derived CDR1 and CDR2 are MDHEN and SYDVKM. This CDR3 contains 15 residues. CDR3 protein: CASSIPGLAEDEQFF. The DNA of the CDR3 is TGTGCCAGCAGTATTCCTGGCCTAGCAGAGGATGAGCAGTTCTTC.

This clonotype was counted a single time. One end of the junction does not line up with germline, which may come from a read error. J is TRBJ2-4 and V is TRBV19; the D is unclear. Germline V gene data show CDR1 as LNHDA and CDR2 as SQIVND (reference sequence). This CDR3 spans 13 amino acids. In DNA form, the CDR3 reads TGTGCCAGTATTATAGTAGCCAAAAACATTCAGTACTTC. Residues: CASIIVAKNIQYF.

This clonotype was found many times. CDR3: CASSPGQGLAKNIQYF. The CDR3 DNA reads TGTGCCAGCAGTCCTGGACAGGGGCTAGCCAAAAACATTCAGTACTTC. The rearrangement uses TRBV6-2 or TRBV6-3 and TRBJ2-4; 9 bases map to TRBD1. There are 16 residues in the CDR3. V lost 5 bases to trimming and J lost 0 bases; unmatched junction nucleotides: 5. Germline V gene lookup returns CDR1 MNHEY and CDR2 SVGEGT.

The sample holds many counts of this clonotype. CDR3 DNA: TGTGCCAGCAGCCAAAACGGGGTAGAAACCCAGTACTTC. It translates to CASSQNGVETQYF. This chain joins TRBV3-1 and TRBJ2-5; TRBD2 is a possible D gene (5 bases). Germline CDR1 reads LGHDT; CDR2 reads YNNKEL (reference sequence). This CDR3 is built from 13 residues. V lost 2 bases and J 8 bases, leaving 12 bases between the germline ends.

Ten or more counts support this clonotype. The J gene is TRBJ2-7, the V gene TRBV28; D unresolved. This CDR3 spans 13 amino acids. Trimming shortened V by 4 bases and J by 1 base, and 8 bases separated the two germline ends. Germline V CDR1 and CDR2: MDHEN, SYDVKM. CDR3 sequence reads: CASSSEDSYEQYF. The CDR3 region has the DNA TGTGCCAGCAGTTCTGAGGATTCCTACGAGCAGTACTTC.

This clonotype was counted ten times or more. The rearrangement uses TRBV28 and TRBJ2-1, with a possible D match to TRBD1 (5 bases). The CDR3 contains 12 residues. Germline V lookup: CDR1 MDHEN, CDR2 SYDVKM. The germline V and J ends were trimmed by 4 bases and 7 bases, with 8 bases remaining between them. The CDR3 DNA follows: TGTGCCAGCAGTTATCCAGGGAATGAGCAGTTCTTC. Its protein is CASSYPGNEQFF.

This clonotype appeared many times. This chain connects TRBV18 to TRBJ1-6; D remains unclear. Trimming removed 3 bases at V and 9 bases at J, with 15 bases between. Germline CDR1 is KGHSH and CDR2 is LQKENI. This CDR3 spans 15 amino acids. DNA of the CDR3: TGTGCCAGCTCACCTGGTGGCGCGCCGATTTCACCCCTCCACTTT. Protein product: CASSPGGAPISPLHF.

There are many counts of this clonotype. The rearrangement joins TRBV28 to TRBJ2-5; 7 bases line up with TRBD2. Germline lookup yields CDR1 MDHEN and CDR2 SYDVKM. V lost 6 bases, J lost 1 base, and 14 bases stayed unmatched. This CDR3 spans 17 amino acids. CDR3 residues: CASRGLGLAEAQETQYF. CDR3 bases: TGTGCCAGCAGGGGACTTGGGCTAGCGGAGGCCCAAGAGACCCAGTACTTC.